This TCR beta chain was identified in a study of shared clonotypes between healthy human individuals. Study details: CD4 naive and CD4 memory each took three plates per donor, while CD8 naive took two and CD8 memory one.

The table came from immunoSEQ multiplex PCR; TCRdb's copy has only in-frame clones and leaves some out. Of more than 2 million clones in the sample, 90% to 95% are singletons; the top ten hold roughly 1.7%. CD45RO-negative, CCR7-positively selected cells formed the naive CD8 fraction, excluding terminally differentiated effector memory CD45RA+ cells. Trimming took off 5 bases at V and 9 bases at J, with 14 bases between the two ends. The CDR3 loop spans 13 amino acids. The germline gives CDR1 SGHTA, CDR2 FQGTGA. The TCR comes from a man aged 18 to 29 in good health. Some clones in this sample may be carry-over from other donors' samples. Sequencing was done on a sample of naive CD8+ T cells from PBMCs. The chain uses TRBV7-3 and TRBJ2-1; D is unclear. CDR3 nucleotides: TGTGCCAGCAGCCCCGACCGCCTGAGTGAGCAGTTCTTC. Amino acid sequence: CASSPDRLSEQFF.